Listed below are T cell receptor beta chains from one sample, sequenced in a study of post-analysis software for immune sequencing data. In TCRdb, the PCR reads were re-called with MiXCR into one record per CDR3 protein. There are 650,000 to 900,000 distinct CDR3 sequences in the sample; 46% occur only once, and approximately 5% lies in the top ten. Sequencing was done on a sample of blood. These receptors originate from a girl aged 10 to 17 with multiple sclerosis. Each CDR3 is given without its conserved first and last residue. The D gene is left open where the match is weak. The size field is filled for only some rows; it gives once, few, many or a size class.

V gene: TRBV9; clone size: few; D gene: TRBD1; CDR3 length: 13; J gene: TRBJ1-2; CDR3 protein: ASSAGGQVNYGYT
V gene: TRBV4-2; clone size: few; D gene: -; CDR3 length: 11; J gene: TRBJ2-7; CDR3 protein: ASSPPATYEQY
V gene: TRBV29-1; clone size: -; D gene: -; CDR3 length: 10; J gene: TRBJ2-7; CDR3 protein: SGARDTLEQY
V gene: TRBV7-2; clone size: -; D gene: -; CDR3 length: 15; J gene: TRBJ1-5; CDR3 protein: ASSLAWEPYSNQPQH
V gene: TRBV7-9; clone size: -; D gene: -; CDR3 length: 12; J gene: -; CDR3 protein: ASSHPEALETQY
V gene: TRBV20-1; clone size: -; D gene: TRBD2; CDR3 length: 13; J gene: TRBJ2-5; CDR3 protein: SARFRPSGEEAQY
V gene: TRBV5-1; clone size: -; D gene: -; CDR3 length: 13; J gene: TRBJ2-3; CDR3 protein: ASSSVQGNTDAQY
V gene: TRBV5-1; clone size: few; D gene: -; CDR3 length: 11; J gene: TRBJ2-1; CDR3 protein: ASKPTSYNEQF
V gene: TRBV5-5; clone size: -; D gene: -; CDR3 length: 14; J gene: TRBJ2-1; CDR3 protein: ASSLARRSGYNEQF
V gene: TRBV7-2; clone size: -; D gene: -; CDR3 length: 12; J gene: TRBJ2-7; CDR3 protein: ASSSSGPGYEQY
V gene: TRBV6-5; clone size: once; D gene: -; CDR3 length: 12; J gene: TRBJ1-2; CDR3 protein: ASRVTGLGHGYT
V gene: TRBV7-9; clone size: few; D gene: TRBD2; CDR3 length: 13; J gene: TRBJ2-7; CDR3 protein: ASSYEREAPYEQY
V gene: TRBV7-3; clone size: -; D gene: TRBD2; CDR3 length: 15; J gene: TRBJ2-1; CDR3 protein: ASSLGTSGMLNNEQF
V gene: TRBV12-3/TRBV12-4; clone size: -; D gene: -; CDR3 length: 14; J gene: TRBJ2-2; CDR3 protein: ASTSRARGNTGELF
V gene: TRBV4-2; clone size: -; D gene: TRBD1; CDR3 length: 13; J gene: TRBJ1-1; CDR3 protein: ASSQEGTGVTEAF
V gene: TRBV6-2/TRBV6-3; clone size: -; D gene: TRBD2; CDR3 length: 16; J gene: TRBJ2-3; CDR3 protein: ASSPVRKTSGSTDTQY
V gene: TRBV28; clone size: -; D gene: -; CDR3 length: 10; J gene: TRBJ2-1; CDR3 protein: ASWSQGHEQF
V gene: TRBV15; clone size: -; D gene: -; CDR3 length: 11; J gene: TRBJ2-7; CDR3 protein: ATSRQTGYERY
V gene: TRBV28; clone size: -; D gene: -; CDR3 length: 12; J gene: TRBJ2-6; CDR3 protein: ASSRGFGANVLT
V gene: TRBV5-1; clone size: -; D gene: -; CDR3 length: 14; J gene: TRBJ1-4; CDR3 protein: ASSLGVGDPNEKLF
V gene: TRBV7-3; clone size: -; D gene: -; CDR3 length: 14; J gene: TRBJ2-2; CDR3 protein: ASSFFSGRNTGELF
V gene: TRBV6-6; clone size: -; D gene: TRBD2; CDR3 length: 15; J gene: TRBJ2-1; CDR3 protein: ASTLSGRAFSYNEQF
V gene: TRBV11-1; clone size: -; D gene: TRBD2; CDR3 length: 14; J gene: TRBJ2-5; CDR3 protein: ASSFGRRGIRETQY
V gene: TRBV7-2; clone size: -; D gene: -; CDR3 length: 11; J gene: TRBJ1-5; CDR3 protein: ASSGSNGQPQH
V gene: TRBV6-5; clone size: -; D gene: TRBD1; CDR3 length: 16; J gene: TRBJ1-3; CDR3 protein: ASSYSKPTGGMGNTIY
V gene: TRBV7-8; clone size: few; D gene: -; CDR3 length: 17; J gene: TRBJ2-7; CDR3 protein: ASSLRAAGLTSWSYEQY
V gene: TRBV7-2; clone size: -; D gene: -; CDR3 length: 14; J gene: TRBJ1-1; CDR3 protein: ASSLAFWDSNTEAF
V gene: TRBV18; clone size: -; D gene: TRBD2; CDR3 length: 14; J gene: TRBJ2-1; CDR3 protein: ASSPPRLAGMNEQF
V gene: TRBV11-2; clone size: few; D gene: -; CDR3 length: 12; J gene: TRBJ2-4; CDR3 protein: ANSTAVAKNIQY
V gene: TRBV24-1; clone size: -; D gene: TRBD1; CDR3 length: 13; J gene: -; CDR3 protein: ATSDPDRGQETQY
V gene: TRBV11-2; clone size: -; D gene: TRBD2; CDR3 length: 13; J gene: TRBJ2-7; CDR3 protein: ASSIRTSLPYEQY
V gene: TRBV29-1; clone size: few; D gene: TRBD2; CDR3 length: 14; J gene: TRBJ2-7; CDR3 protein: SVEDGSERGPYEQY
V gene: TRBV29-1; clone size: -; D gene: -; CDR3 length: 10; J gene: TRBJ2-2; CDR3 protein: SVEWIAGELF
V gene: TRBV12-3/TRBV12-4; clone size: -; D gene: TRBD1; CDR3 length: 12; J gene: TRBJ1-6; CDR3 protein: ASSPGTARSPLH
V gene: TRBV5-6; clone size: few; D gene: TRBD2; CDR3 length: 17; J gene: TRBJ2-4; CDR3 protein: ASSLVAGGRFLAKNIQY
V gene: TRBV11-3; clone size: -; D gene: -; CDR3 length: 11; J gene: TRBJ1-1; CDR3 protein: ASSFKADTEAF
V gene: TRBV29-1; clone size: -; D gene: TRBD1; CDR3 length: 13; J gene: TRBJ1-5; CDR3 protein: SVGGGQGAEQPQH
V gene: TRBV12-3/TRBV12-4; clone size: -; D gene: TRBD1; CDR3 length: 13; J gene: TRBJ2-5; CDR3 protein: ASSSPGQGQETQY
V gene: TRBV7-2; clone size: -; D gene: -; CDR3 length: 13; J gene: TRBJ2-5; CDR3 protein: ASSLQGRTQETQY
V gene: TRBV15; clone size: few; D gene: TRBD2; CDR3 length: 14; J gene: TRBJ2-1; CDR3 protein: ATSREDTSGYNEQF
V gene: TRBV28; clone size: -; D gene: -; CDR3 length: 13; J gene: TRBJ2-6; CDR3 protein: ASQNTGSGANVLT
V gene: TRBV20-1; clone size: few; D gene: -; CDR3 length: 11; J gene: TRBJ2-3; CDR3 protein: SARMGGMDTQY
V gene: TRBV6-5; clone size: -; D gene: -; CDR3 length: 14; J gene: TRBJ1-2; CDR3 protein: ASSYSGGTFNYGYT
V gene: TRBV10-3; clone size: few; D gene: -; CDR3 length: 11; J gene: TRBJ1-6; CDR3 protein: AIGGSDNSPLH
V gene: TRBV4-2; clone size: -; D gene: -; CDR3 length: 12; J gene: TRBJ2-1; CDR3 protein: ASSQGRGMGEQF
V gene: TRBV27; clone size: -; D gene: TRBD2; CDR3 length: 16; J gene: TRBJ2-2; CDR3 protein: ASSLRLAGGTSPGELF
V gene: TRBV6-6; clone size: -; D gene: TRBD2; CDR3 length: 13; J gene: TRBJ2-7; CDR3 protein: ASSYGTSGIYEQY
V gene: TRBV7-8; clone size: -; D gene: TRBD2; CDR3 length: 14; J gene: -; CDR3 protein: ASSTTGTSGIYEQY
V gene: TRBV7-2; clone size: -; D gene: -; CDR3 length: 10; J gene: TRBJ2-7; CDR3 protein: ASSRRDYEQY
V gene: TRBV7-8; clone size: -; D gene: TRBD2; CDR3 length: 14; J gene: TRBJ2-1; CDR3 protein: ASSPKTGLAGGEQF
V gene: TRBV4-3; clone size: few; D gene: TRBD2; CDR3 length: 13; J gene: TRBJ2-3; CDR3 protein: ASSRQGGATDTQY
V gene: TRBV6-1; clone size: -; D gene: -; CDR3 length: 15; J gene: TRBJ1-2; CDR3 protein: ASSEDGGLKTTYDYT
V gene: TRBV7-2; clone size: -; D gene: -; CDR3 length: 12; J gene: TRBJ1-2; CDR3 protein: ASSSSGPVYGYT
V gene: TRBV4-3; clone size: -; D gene: -; CDR3 length: 17; J gene: TRBJ2-6; CDR3 protein: ASSHRDPMRDSGANVPT
V gene: TRBV12-3/TRBV12-4; clone size: -; D gene: -; CDR3 length: 12; J gene: TRBJ2-5; CDR3 protein: ASSLWGANNEQY
V gene: TRBV6-1; clone size: -; D gene: TRBD2; CDR3 length: 13; J gene: TRBJ2-1; CDR3 protein: ASSDPGLVSPEQF
V gene: TRBV6-2/TRBV6-3; clone size: -; D gene: -; CDR3 length: 19; J gene: TRBJ2-6; CDR3 protein: ASSYKRQAYHPKSGANVLT
V gene: TRBV20-1; clone size: -; D gene: -; CDR3 length: 13; J gene: TRBJ2-7; CDR3 protein: SASLRAGLTYEQY
V gene: TRBV29-1; clone size: -; D gene: TRBD1; CDR3 length: 10; J gene: TRBJ2-4; CDR3 protein: SVRDRANIQY
V gene: TRBV11-2; clone size: -; D gene: -; CDR3 length: 11; J gene: TRBJ2-7; CDR3 protein: ASSPPHSYEQY